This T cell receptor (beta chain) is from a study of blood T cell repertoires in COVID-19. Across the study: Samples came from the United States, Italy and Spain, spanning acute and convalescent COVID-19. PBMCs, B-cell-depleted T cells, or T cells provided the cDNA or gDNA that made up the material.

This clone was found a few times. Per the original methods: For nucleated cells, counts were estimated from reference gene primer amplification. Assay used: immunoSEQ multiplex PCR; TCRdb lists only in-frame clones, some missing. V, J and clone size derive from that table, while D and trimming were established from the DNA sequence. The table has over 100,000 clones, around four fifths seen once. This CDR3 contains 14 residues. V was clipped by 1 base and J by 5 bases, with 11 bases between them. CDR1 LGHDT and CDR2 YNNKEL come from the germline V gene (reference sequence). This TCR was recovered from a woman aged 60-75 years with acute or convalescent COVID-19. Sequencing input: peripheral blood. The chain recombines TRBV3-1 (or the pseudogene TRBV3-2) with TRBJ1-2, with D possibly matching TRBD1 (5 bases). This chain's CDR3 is CASSQAGLEYGYTF. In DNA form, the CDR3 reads TGTGCCAGCAGCCAAGCGGGACTGGAGTATGGCTACACCTTC.